This TCR beta chain originates from a study of T cell responses to AZD1222 COVID-19 vaccine. The CDR3 covers 12 residues. Germline values: CDR1 SEHNR, CDR2 FQNEAQ (reference sequence). Trimming stripped 4 bases from V and 7 bases from J, with 7 bases between. Sequencing used immunoSEQ multiplex PCR; TCRdb keeps in-frame clones, though not all of them. The repertoire holds 95,000 to 150,000 clones, with about 79% as singletons. About this clone: The antigen is unknown.

Study findings and constraints: Of spike-specific TCRs, nearly half reportedly target regions left unmutated in variants. The donor cohort was predominantly white British with a female majority, and clonal diversity may have been underestimated. Repertoires were obtained only post-peak T cell response. Baseline seropositives among AZD1222 recipients totaled only six or seven.

This clonotype originated in an adult who received the AZD1222 COVID-19 vaccine. This chain joins TRBV7-9 and TRBJ2-2; D possibly corresponds to TRBD1 (6 bases). The sequencing here drew on peripheral blood, taken 28 days after the second AZD1222 dose. The CDR3 DNA reads as TGTGCCAGCAGCTACAGGGACGGGGAGCTGTTTTTT. It yields the protein CASSYRDGELFF.